This T cell receptor beta chain was documented in a study of cytomegalovirus exposure and HLA in healthy donors. Study observations and caveats: Sequencing had likely introduced a cluster of highly shared sequence variants as an artifact.

The V end lost 4 bases, the J end lost 7 bases, and 19 bases lay between the germline ends. CDR3 length: 15 amino acids. The V gene's germline CDR1 is SEHNR and CDR2 FQNEAQ (reference sequence). Comments on this clone: Antigen specificity is unknown.

Primers for the PCR totalled 60 Vbeta and 13 Jbeta. The table came from immunoSEQ multiplex PCR; TCRdb's copy has only in-frame clones and leaves some out. The sample shows over 110,000 clones, 73% of them seen only once. This TCR was sampled from a woman aged 40-49 years in good health and CMV-seronegative. The sample was PBMCs. This rearrangement joins TRBV7-9 to TRBJ2-5; tentatively, D is TRBD2 (5 bases). The CDR3 protein is CASSWSLTGLGTQYF. CDR3 sequence (DNA): TGTGCCAGCAGCTGGTCCTTGACCGGACTGGGGACCCAGTACTTC.